Sequencing of this T cell receptor beta chain was carried out in a study of response to subunit inactivated influenza vaccine. Study results and limitations: New T cells are recruited in small numbers by each seasonal influenza vaccination, according to the authors' suggestion.

Concerning this clonotype: Its antigen is undetermined.

TCRdb re-called the RT-PCR reads with MiXCR, one entry per CDR3 protein. The table includes about 780,000 distinct CDR3 sequences, about 18% detected once. Germline CDR1 LGHDT, CDR2 YNNKEL (reference sequence). J gave up 7 bases and V 4 bases, and 13 bases lay outside the gene matches. CDR3 length equals 16 residues. The clonotype was recovered from a man between 50 and 59 years old who received an inactivated influenza vaccine. V and J are TRBV3-1 and TRBJ2-7; 10 bases agree with TRBD1. Sequenced material: PBMCs from blood, taken 5 to 6 days after vaccination. CDR3 nucleotides: TGTGCCAGCAGCCGACTCCCGGGACAGGGGAAAATAGAGCAGTACTTC. It encodes CASSRLPGQGKIEQYF.